These T cell receptor delta chains were read from a single sample in a study of gamma-delta chains in newborns, infants, children. TCRdb re-called clones from the reads using CATT. The sample yields more than 1,100 delta-chain clones, 1.1% seen once. Specimen: blood. These receptors were taken from a child in good health. Each CDR3 is given with its conserved first and last residue. The order of the fields is V gene, J gene, CDR3 protein.

TRDV2	TRDJ1	CACVPLLGDKRAHTDKLIF
TRDV2	TRDJ2	CACDVLGDTAQPFF
TRDV1	TRDJ1	CALGELSFPTSVLGEIDKLIF
TRDV3	TRDJ1	CAFEAGTDKLIF
TRDV2	TRDJ1	CACDTLTGGGTDKLIF
TRDV2	TRDJ3	CACDTGGGISSSWDARQMFF
TRDV2	TRDJ1	CATVRGDTRAYTDKLIF
TRDV2	TRDJ1	CACDTMSTGGSGYTDKLIF
TRDV2	TRDJ1	CACDAWGVHDKLIF
TRDV1	TRDJ1	CALGGLPQNYWGTPYTDKLIF
TRDV2	TRDJ3	CACDKLGDTGSGSRDTRQMFF
TRDV2	TRDJ1	CACDLLGGTDKLIF
TRDV2	TRDJ1	CACGISPNWGIREYTDKLIF
TRDV2	TRDJ1	CACDTMGDTYTDKLIF
TRDV1	TRDJ1	CALGEPTGGYTDGDKLIF
TRDV2	TRDJ1	CACDTGGESTEVYWGIVSDKLIF
TRDV2	TRDJ1	CACDLLPYSTGKTDKLIF
TRDV2	TRDJ3	CACDLSTHSWDTRQMFF